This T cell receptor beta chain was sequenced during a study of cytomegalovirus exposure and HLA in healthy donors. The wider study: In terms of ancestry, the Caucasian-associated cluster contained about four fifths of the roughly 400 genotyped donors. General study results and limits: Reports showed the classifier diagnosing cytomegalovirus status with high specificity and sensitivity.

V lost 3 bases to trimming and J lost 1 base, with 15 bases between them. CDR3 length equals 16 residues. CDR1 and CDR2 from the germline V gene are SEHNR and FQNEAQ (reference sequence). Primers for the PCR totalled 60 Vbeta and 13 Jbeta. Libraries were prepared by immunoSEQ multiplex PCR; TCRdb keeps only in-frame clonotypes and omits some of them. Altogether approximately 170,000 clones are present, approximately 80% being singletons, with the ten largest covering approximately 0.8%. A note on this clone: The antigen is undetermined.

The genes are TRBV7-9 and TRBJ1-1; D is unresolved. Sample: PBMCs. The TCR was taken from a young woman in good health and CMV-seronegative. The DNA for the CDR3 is TGTGCCAGCAGCTTCCCCCAGCGGCTTCCGAACACTGAAGCTTTCTTT. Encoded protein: CASSFPQRLPNTEAFF.